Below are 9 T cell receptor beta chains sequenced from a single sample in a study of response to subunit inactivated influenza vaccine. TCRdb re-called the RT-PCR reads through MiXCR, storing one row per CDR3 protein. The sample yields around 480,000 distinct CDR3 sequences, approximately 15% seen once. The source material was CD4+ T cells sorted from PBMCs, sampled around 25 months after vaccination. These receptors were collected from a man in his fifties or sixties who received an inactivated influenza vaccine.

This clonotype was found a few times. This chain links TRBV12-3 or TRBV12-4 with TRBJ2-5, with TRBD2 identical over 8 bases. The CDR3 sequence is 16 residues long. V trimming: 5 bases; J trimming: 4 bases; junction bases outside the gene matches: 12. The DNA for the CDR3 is TGTGCCAGCAGTCCAACGGGGGGGCATATGGGAGAGACCCAGTACTTC. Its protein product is CASSPTGGHMGETQYF.

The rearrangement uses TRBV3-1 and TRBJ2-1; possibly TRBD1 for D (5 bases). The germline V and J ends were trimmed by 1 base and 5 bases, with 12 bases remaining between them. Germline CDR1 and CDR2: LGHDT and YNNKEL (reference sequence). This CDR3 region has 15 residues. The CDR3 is CASSQVPGINNEQFF. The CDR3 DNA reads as TGTGCCAGCAGCCAAGTTCCAGGGATAAACAATGAGCAGTTCTTC.

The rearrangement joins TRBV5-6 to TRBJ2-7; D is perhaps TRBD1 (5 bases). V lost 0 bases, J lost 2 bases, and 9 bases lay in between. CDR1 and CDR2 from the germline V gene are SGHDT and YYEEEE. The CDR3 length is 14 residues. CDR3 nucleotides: TGTGCCAGCAGCTTGGTGGGCAGGGCCTACGAGCAGTACTTC. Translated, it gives CASSLVGRAYEQYF.

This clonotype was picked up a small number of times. In DNA, the CDR3 is TGTGCCAGCAGCCAAGTCGGACAGGAGCAGTTCTTC. Its translation: CASSQVGQEQFF. The rearrangement links TRBV4-2 to TRBJ2-1; weak D call: TRBD1 (6 bases). The V end was cut by 1 base, the J end by 10 bases, with 8 bases between. The CDR3 totals 12 residues. Germline lookup yields CDR1 LGHNA and CDR2 YNFKEQ.

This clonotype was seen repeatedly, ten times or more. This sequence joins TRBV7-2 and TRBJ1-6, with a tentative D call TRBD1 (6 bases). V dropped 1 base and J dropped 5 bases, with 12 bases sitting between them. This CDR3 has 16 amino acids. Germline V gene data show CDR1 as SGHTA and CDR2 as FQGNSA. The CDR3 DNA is TGTGCCAGCAGCTTAGTCGGAGGGGGGAATAATTCACCCCTCCACTTT. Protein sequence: CASSLVGGGNNSPLHF.

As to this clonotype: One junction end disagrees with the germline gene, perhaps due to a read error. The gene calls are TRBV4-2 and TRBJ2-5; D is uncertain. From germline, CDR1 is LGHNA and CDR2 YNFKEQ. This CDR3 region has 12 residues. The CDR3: CACSQDRETQYF. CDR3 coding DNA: TGTGCCTGCAGCCAAGATAGGGAGACCCAGTACTTC.

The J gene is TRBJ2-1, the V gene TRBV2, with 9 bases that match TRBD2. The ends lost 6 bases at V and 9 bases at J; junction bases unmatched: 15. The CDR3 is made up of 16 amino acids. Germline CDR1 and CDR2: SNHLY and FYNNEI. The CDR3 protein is CASRLERGARQSEQFF. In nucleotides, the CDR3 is TGTGCCAGCAGACTTGAGCGGGGGGCCAGACAGAGTGAGCAGTTCTTC.

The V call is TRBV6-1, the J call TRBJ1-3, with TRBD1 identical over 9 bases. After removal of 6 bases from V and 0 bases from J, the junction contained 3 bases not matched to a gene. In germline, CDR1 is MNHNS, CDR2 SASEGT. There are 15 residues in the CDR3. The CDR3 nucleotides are TGTGCCAGCAGCCACAGGGGGCTCTCTGGAAACACCATATATTTT. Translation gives CASSHRGLSGNTIYF.

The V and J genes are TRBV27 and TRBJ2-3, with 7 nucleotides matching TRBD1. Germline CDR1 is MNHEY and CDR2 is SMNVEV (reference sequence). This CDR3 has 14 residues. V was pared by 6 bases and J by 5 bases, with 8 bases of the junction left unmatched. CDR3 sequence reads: CASRKGQWLDTQYF. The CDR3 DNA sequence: TGTGCCAGCAGAAAGGGACAGTGGTTAGATACGCAGTATTTT.